What follows are 9 T cell receptor beta chains derived from one specimen sequenced in a study of blood T cell repertoires in COVID-19. Some clones are missing from TCRdb's copy, which holds only in-frame ones; the method was immunoSEQ multiplex PCR. The sample lists about 220,000 clones, approximately 83% occurring once. Specimen: peripheral blood. Receptors were obtained from a woman aged 25 to 39 who had recovered from COVID-19.

The chain uses TRBV7-3 and TRBJ1-1; D gene unclear. The CDR3 sequence is 13 residues long. The germline V and J ends were trimmed by 8 bases and 4 bases, with 14 bases remaining between them. The germline V gene has CDR1 SGHTA and CDR2 FQGTGA. The CDR3 sequence is CASGVGLGTEAFF. Written as DNA, the CDR3 is TGTGCCAGCGGAGTCGGTTTGGGCACTGAAGCTTTCTTT.

This chain links TRBV27 with TRBJ1-5, with 7 bases that match TRBD1. Per germline, CDR1 MNHEY and CDR2 SMNVEV (reference sequence). V was clipped by 4 bases and J by 7 bases; unmatched bases: 7. The CDR3 has 14 residues. The CDR3 loop reads CASSWAPGGQPQHF. CDR3 bases: TGTGCCAGCAGTTGGGCCCCAGGGGGACAGCCCCAGCATTTT.

CDR3 residues: CASSRPGQGIYEQYF. The CDR3 region has the DNA TGTGCCAGCAGCCGACCGGGACAGGGGATCTACGAGCAGTACTTC. The rearrangement links TRBV28 to TRBJ2-7; 10 bases match TRBD1. This CDR3 region has 15 residues. After removal of 6 bases from V and 3 bases from J, the junction contained 8 bases not matched to a gene. CDR1 and CDR2 (germline): MDHEN, SYDVKM.

This chain uses TRBV2 with TRBJ2-2; tentatively, D is TRBD1 (5 bases). The ends were cut back, 6 bases at V and 6 bases at J, with 11 bases in the middle. The germline CDR1 and CDR2 sequences are SNHLY and FYNNEI. This CDR3 is 13 amino acids long. Written as DNA, the CDR3 is TGTGCCAGCAGACCCCTAGGGGCCGGGGAGCTGTTTTTT. Amino acid sequence: CASRPLGAGELFF.

This chain joins TRBV18 and TRBJ2-7; 7 nucleotides line up with TRBD2. Germline V gene data show CDR1 as KGHSH and CDR2 as LQKENI. V dropped 6 bases and J dropped 4; count of bases not matched to a gene: 12. The CDR3 has 15 amino acids. CDR3 loop: CASSRTILASYEQYF. CDR3 sequence (DNA): TGTGCCAGCTCTCGGACGATACTAGCGTCGTACGAGCAGTACTTC.

This sequence joins TRBV29-1 and TRBJ1-2, with 8 bases fitting TRBD1. Germline V lookup: CDR1 SQVTM, CDR2 ANQGSEA. CDR3 length: 12 residues. V trimming: 5 bases; J trimming: 8 bases; junction bases outside the gene matches: 7. DNA of the CDR3: TGCAGCGTTACTCAGGGGGCGGAGGGCTACACCTTC. This sequence encodes CSVTQGAEGYTF.

The J gene is TRBJ2-2, the V gene TRBV15; D may be TRBD2 (5 bases). From germline, CDR1 is LNHNV and CDR2 YYDKDF (reference sequence). The CDR3 is made up of 17 amino acids. Trimming took 4 bases from V and 3 from J, leaving 18 bases between them. The CDR3 nucleotides read TGTGCCACCAGCACGCCCAGATGGGAGTCGGACACCGGGGAGCTGTTTTTT. Its protein product is CATSTPRWESDTGELFF.

The V and J genes are TRBV6-5 and TRBJ2-7; D perhaps matches TRBD1 (5 bases). The germline V and J ends were trimmed by 7 bases and 4 bases, with 17 bases remaining between them. CDR1 MNHEY and CDR2 SVGAGI come from the germline V gene. The CDR3 sequence is 14 residues long. This chain's CDR3 is CASNTGQSLYEQYF. CDR3 DNA: TGTGCCAGCAATACAGGCCAATCCCTTTACGAGCAGTACTTC.

This clone was counted a few times. J is TRBJ2-7 and V is TRBV11-2, with TRBD1 identical over 7 bases. Trimming at V came to 1 base and at J to 2 bases, leaving 5 bases not matched to a gene. The CDR3 is 15 amino acids. The germline gives CDR1 SGHAT, CDR2 FQNNGV. The CDR3 here is CASSLGQGGPYEQYF. The DNA for the CDR3 is TGTGCCAGCAGCTTAGGACAGGGTGGGCCCTACGAGCAGTACTTC. Filled out from reference TRBV11-2 and TRBJ2-7, the complete variable domain reads EAGVAQSPRYKIIEKRQSVAFWCNPISGHATLYWYQQILGQGPKLLIQFQNNGVVDDSQLPKDRFSAERLKGVDSTLKIQPAKLEDSAVYLCASSLGQGGPYEQYFGPGTRLTVT.